The clone carrying this TCR beta chain was seen many times. Trimming left V 5 bases short and J 0 bases short, with 9 bases between. Germline lookup yields CDR1 SGHTA and CDR2 FQGNSA. This CDR3 is built from 14 residues. The entry originates in a study of T cells in Graves' hyperthyroidism and ophthalmopathy. TCR beta CDR3 region amplification was performed from RNA transcripts. HTBI primers were the set used in a first-round RT-PCR of the TCR CDR3. TCRdb processed the multiplex PCR reads anew with MiXCR; each CDR3 protein has one entry. The sample shows fewer than 800,000 distinct CDR3 sequences, roughly 15% of them seen only once.

The receptor was derived from a man aged 18 to 35 with Graves' hyperthyroidism. The rearrangement links TRBV7-2 to TRBJ2-3; D not resolved. The sequenced sample was blood. The CDR3 DNA reads TGTGCCAGCAGCCCACGGCAGAGCACAGATACGCAGTATTTT. Translation: CASSPRQSTDTQYF.